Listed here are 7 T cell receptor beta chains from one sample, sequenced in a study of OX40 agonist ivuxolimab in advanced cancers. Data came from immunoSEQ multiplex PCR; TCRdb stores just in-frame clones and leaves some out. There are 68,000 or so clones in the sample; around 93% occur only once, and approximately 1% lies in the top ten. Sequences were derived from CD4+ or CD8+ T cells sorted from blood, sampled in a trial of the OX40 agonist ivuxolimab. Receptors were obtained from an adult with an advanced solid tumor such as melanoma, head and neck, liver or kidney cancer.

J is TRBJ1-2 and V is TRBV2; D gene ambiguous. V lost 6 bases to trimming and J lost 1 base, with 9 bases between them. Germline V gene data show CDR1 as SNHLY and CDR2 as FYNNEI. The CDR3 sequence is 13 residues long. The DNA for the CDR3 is TGTGCCAGCAGCGCAGAACATAACTATGGCTACACCTTC. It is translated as CASSAEHNYGYTF.

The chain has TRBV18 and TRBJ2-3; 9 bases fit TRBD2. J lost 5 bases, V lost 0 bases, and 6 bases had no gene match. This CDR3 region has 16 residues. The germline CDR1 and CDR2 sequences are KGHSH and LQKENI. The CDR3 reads CASSPPPSGIGDTQYF. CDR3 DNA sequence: TGTGCCAGCTCACCACCTCCTAGCGGGATAGGAGATACGCAGTATTTT. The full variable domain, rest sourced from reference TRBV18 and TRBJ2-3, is NAGVMQNPRHLVRRRGQEARLRCSPMKGHSHVYWYRQLPEEGLKFMVYLQKENIIDESGMPKERFSAEFPKEGPSILRIQQVVRGDSAAYFCASSPPPSGIGDTQYFGPGTRLTVL.

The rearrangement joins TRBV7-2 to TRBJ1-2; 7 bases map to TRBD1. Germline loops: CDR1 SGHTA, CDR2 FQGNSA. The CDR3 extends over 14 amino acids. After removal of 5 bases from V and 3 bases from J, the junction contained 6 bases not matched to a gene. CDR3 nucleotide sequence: TGTGCCAGCAGCACCGTAGGGACAGACTATGGCTACACCTTC. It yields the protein CASSTVGTDYGYTF. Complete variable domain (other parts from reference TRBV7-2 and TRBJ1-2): GAGVSQSPSNKVTEKGKDVELRCDPISGHTALYWYRQSLGQGLEFLIYFQGNSAPDKSGLPSDRFSAERTGGSVSTLTIQRTQQEDSAVYLCASSTVGTDYGYTFGSGTRLTVV.

The CDR3 bases are TGTGCCAGCAGTTTCGGGAAGACAGGGGGGCTTAACTATGGCTACACCTTC. This gives the protein CASSFGKTGGLNYGYTF. This sequence joins TRBV27 and TRBJ1-2; 9 bases match TRBD1. This CDR3 has 17 amino acids. After removal of 3 bases from V and 1 base from J, the junction contained 9 bases not matched to a gene. CDR1 is MNHEY, CDR2 SMNVEV, per germline (reference sequence).

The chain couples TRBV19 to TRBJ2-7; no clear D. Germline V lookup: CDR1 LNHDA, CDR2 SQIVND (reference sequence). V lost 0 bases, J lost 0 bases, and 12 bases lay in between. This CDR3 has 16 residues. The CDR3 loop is CASSIDRTKNSYEQYF. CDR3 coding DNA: TGTGCCAGTAGTATAGATCGTACGAAGAACTCCTACGAGCAGTACTTC.

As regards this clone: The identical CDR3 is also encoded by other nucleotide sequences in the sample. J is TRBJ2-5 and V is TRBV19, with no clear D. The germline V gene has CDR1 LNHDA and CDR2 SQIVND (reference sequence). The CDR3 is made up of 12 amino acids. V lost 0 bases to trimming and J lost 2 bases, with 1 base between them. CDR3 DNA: TGTGCCAGTAGTATAGATCAAGAGACCCAGTACTTC. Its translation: CASSIDQETQYF.

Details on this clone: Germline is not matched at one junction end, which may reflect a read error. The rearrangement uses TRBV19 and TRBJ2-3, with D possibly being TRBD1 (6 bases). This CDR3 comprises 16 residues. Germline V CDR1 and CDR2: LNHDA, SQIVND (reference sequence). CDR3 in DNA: TGTGCCAGCAGGTGGAGTGCCGGAAGGGCCTTAGGGGGTCTACATTTT. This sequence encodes CASRWSAGRALGGLHF.